The 32 T cell receptor beta chains in this list originate from one sample, sequenced in a study of CD8 T cells in Susac syndrome. Roughly 0.45 to 1 ug RNA was reverse transcribed with random hexamers. MiXCR, run by TCRdb on the immunoSEQ multiplex PCR reads, gives a single entry per CDR3 protein. The data contain about 69,000 distinct CDR3 sequences, 91% of them singletons. Sequencing used CD8+ T cells from PBMCs. Every receptor here comes from a human donor with multiple sclerosis.

The V and J genes are TRBV20-1 and TRBJ2-7; 10 nucleotides align to TRBD1. Germline CDR1 reads DFQATT; CDR2 reads SNEGSKA (reference sequence). The CDR3 sequence is 12 residues long. After removal of 6 bases from V and 2 bases from J, the junction contained 1 base not matched to a gene. The CDR3 reads CSAGQGTYEQYF. Written as DNA, the CDR3 is TGCAGTGCGGGACAGGGGACCTACGAGCAGTACTTC.

This chain joins TRBV19 and TRBJ1-5; no clear D. Trimming stripped 5 bases from V and 0 bases from J, with 11 bases between. The CDR3 consists of 15 residues. Germline V gives CDR1 LNHDA, CDR2 SQIVND (reference sequence). CDR3 region: CASSSVLDSNQPQHF. The CDR3, as DNA: TGTGCCAGTAGTTCCGTGTTGGATAGCAATCAGCCCCAGCATTTT.

CDR3 in DNA: TGTGCCAGCAGCACCCGTTCCTCGGAGGGGAAGTCCGGGGAGCTGTTTTTT. Its protein product is CASSTRSSEGKSGELFF. The chain uses TRBV9 and TRBJ2-2; the D gene is possibly TRBD2 (6 bases). Trimming removed 4 bases from V and 6 bases from J, with 22 bases in between. From germline, CDR1 is SGDLS and CDR2 YYNGEE. The CDR3 contains 17 residues.

This sequence joins TRBV9 and TRBJ2-1; 14 nucleotides align to TRBD2. The CDR3 covers 16 residues. Germline V gives CDR1 SGDLS, CDR2 YYNGEE. After removal of 4 bases from V and 12 bases from J, the junction contained 12 bases not matched to a gene. The CDR3 sequence is CASSPRLAGGVGGQFF. The CDR3 bases are TGTGCCAGCAGCCCCCGACTAGCGGGGGGGGTGGGTGGGCAGTTCTTC.

The V gene is TRBV7-2, the J gene TRBJ2-1, with 8 bases aligning to TRBD2. CDR3 length: 19 amino acids. CDR1 SGHTA and CDR2 FQGNSA come from the germline V gene. J gave up 0 bases and V 4 bases, and 14 bases lay outside the gene matches. The CDR3 region has the DNA TGTGCCAGCAGCTCCAATACCGGGACTAGGGGGAGCTCCTACAATGAGCAGTTCTTC. Residues: CASSSNTGTRGSSYNEQFF.

The chain employs TRBV19 and TRBJ2-6; D unclear. The CDR3 runs 15 residues. The germline gives CDR1 LNHDA, CDR2 SQIVND (reference sequence). Trimming left V 4 bases short and J 0 bases short, with 7 bases between. In DNA, the CDR3 is TGTGCCAGTAGTAAGGGTAGCTCTGGGGCCAACGTCCTGACTTTC. Its protein is CASSKGSSGANVLTF.

The chain couples TRBV10-3 to TRBJ2-1; D remains unclear. Trimming shortened V by 3 bases and J by 8 bases, and 14 bases separated the two germline ends. The CDR3 consists of 14 residues. From germline, CDR1 is ENHRY and CDR2 SYGVKD. The CDR3 region is CAISDSRSEYEQFF. Written as DNA, the CDR3 is TGTGCCATCAGTGATTCTCGATCGGAGTATGAGCAGTTCTTC.

This chain uses TRBV3-1 with TRBJ2-1; D call uncertain. V was pared by 0 bases and J by 4 bases, with 13 bases between. The CDR3 runs 16 residues. Germline CDR1 and CDR2: LGHDT and YNNKEL (reference sequence). CDR3 DNA: TGTGCCAGCAGCCAAGAACGAAGTGACTGGTACAATGAGCAGTTCTTC. It encodes CASSQERSDWYNEQFF.

The J gene is TRBJ2-2, the V gene TRBV6-5; D remains unclear. V was trimmed by 2 bases and J by 6 bases, leaving 13 bases between them. The germline CDR1 and CDR2 sequences are MNHEY and SVGAGI. This CDR3 spans 15 amino acids. The CDR3 is CASSYLVGRAGELFF. In nucleotides, the CDR3 is TGTGCCAGCAGTTACCTGGTCGGTCGGGCCGGGGAGCTGTTTTTT.

This chain links TRBV27 with TRBJ2-7, with D perhaps TRBD1 or TRBD2 (5 bases each). This CDR3 is 13 amino acids long. The germline gives CDR1 MNHEY, CDR2 SMNVEV (reference sequence). Trimming took off 5 bases at V and 0 bases at J, with 8 bases between the two ends. As DNA, the CDR3 is TGTGCCAGCAGTCCAGGGAGCTCCTACGAGCAGTACTTC. It yields the protein CASSPGSSYEQYF.

The rearrangement links TRBV12-3 or TRBV12-4 to TRBJ2-1, with no clear D. The CDR3 has 11 amino acids. V lost 6 bases and J 10 bases, leaving 10 bases between the germline ends. CDR3 in DNA: TGTGCCAGCAGCGGTGAACACGAGCAGTTCTTC. This sequence encodes CASSGEHEQFF.

V gene TRBV7-2 combines with J gene TRBJ1-6; the match to TRBD1 covers 7 bases. This CDR3 spans 16 amino acids. Germline V gene lookup returns CDR1 SGHTA and CDR2 FQGNSA. Unmatched junction bases numbered 4, after V lost 5 bases and J lost 0 bases. This CDR3 is CASSPRDSSYNSPLHF. CDR3 DNA sequence: TGTGCCAGCAGCCCAAGGGACAGCTCCTATAATTCACCCCTCCACTTT.

This clonotype was picked up a small number of times. The chain combines TRBV4-1 with TRBJ1-1, with D possibly matching TRBD1 (5 bases). The CDR3 is made up of 14 amino acids. Trimming removed 1 base at V and 4 bases at J, with 10 bases between. The germline CDR1 and CDR2 sequences are MGHRA and YSYEKL. The CDR3 DNA reads as TGCGCCAGCAGCCAAGGGACAAGGGGCACTGAAGCTTTCTTT. Translating it yields CASSQGTRGTEAFF.

The chain uses TRBV5-1 and TRBJ2-3; no definite D call. The length of the CDR3 is 14 residues. Germline values: CDR1 SGHRS, CDR2 YFSETQ. The ends were cut back, 4 bases at V and 2 bases at J, with 11 bases in the middle. CDR3 residues: CASSPPADTDTQYF. For the CDR3, the DNA is TGCGCCAGCAGCCCCCCCGCAGACACAGATACGCAGTATTTT. Filled out from reference TRBV5-1 and TRBJ2-3, the complete variable domain reads KAGVTQTPRYLIKTRGQQVTLSCSPISGHRSVSWYQQTPGQGLQFLFEYFSETQRNKGNFPGRFSGRQFSNSRSEMNVSTLELGDSALYLCASSPPADTDTQYFGPGTRLTVL.

The chain links TRBV6-5 to TRBJ2-7; 10 bases are shared with TRBD2. The CDR3 is made up of 13 amino acids. Germline values: CDR1 MNHEY, CDR2 SVGAGI. Trimming at V came to 8 bases and at J to 5 bases, leaving 6 bases not matched to a gene. CDR3 protein: CASSASGGDEQYF. CDR3 coding DNA: TGTGCCAGCTCCGCTAGCGGGGGTGACGAGCAGTACTTC.

This clonotype was observed a single time. The J gene is TRBJ2-7, the V gene TRBV19; 10 nucleotides line up with TRBD1. Per the germline V gene, CDR1 is LNHDA and CDR2 is SQIVND (reference sequence). This CDR3 spans 15 amino acids. V dropped 3 bases and J dropped 3; count of bases not matched to a gene: 5. The CDR3 DNA reads TGTGCCAGTAGTATCATGGACAGGGGGAACTACGAGCAGTACTTC. Amino acids: CASSIMDRGNYEQYF.

This chain connects TRBV29-1 to TRBJ1-1; 9 positions match TRBD1. Germline assignment: CDR1 SQVTM and CDR2 ANQGSEA. J was trimmed by 4 bases and V by 5 bases; bases with no gene match: 8. The CDR3 has 14 amino acids. CDR3 nucleotides: TGCAGCGTTCCCGAACAGGGGGCTGGCACTGAAGCTTTCTTT. Its translation: CSVPEQGAGTEAFF. Using reference TRBV29-1 and TRBJ1-1 for the parts outside the CDR3, the full variable domain is SAVISQKPSRDICQRGTSLTIQCQVDSQVTMMFWYRQQPGQSLTLIATANQGSEATYESGFVIDKFPISRPNLTFSTLTVSNMSPEDSSIYLCSVPEQGAGTEAFFGQGTRLTVV.

The rearrangement uses TRBV28 and TRBJ1-5, with 7 positions matching TRBD1. Losses at the gene ends were 7 bases for V and 1 base for J; bases not matched to a gene: 4. The germline V gene encodes CDR1 MDHEN and CDR2 SYDVKM. The CDR3 is 14 residues long. The DNA for the CDR3 is TGTGCCAGCACACGACAGGGCAGCAATCAGCCCCAGCATTTT. Encoded protein: CASTRQGSNQPQHF.

The chain combines TRBV4-2 with TRBJ2-1; D might be TRBD1 (5 bases). The CDR3 is 14 residues long. Germline V CDR1 and CDR2: LGHNA, YNFKEQ. Trimming shortened V by 0 bases and J by 8 bases, and 11 bases separated the two germline ends. CDR3 coding DNA: TGTGCCAGCAGCCAAGACGTAGGGGTCCATGAGCAGTTCTTC. It encodes CASSQDVGVHEQFF.

The chain uses TRBV15 and TRBJ2-3; 9 nucleotides line up with TRBD2. Trimming cost V 5 bases and J 4 bases; bases outside gene matches: 13. Germline-derived CDR1 and CDR2 are LNHNV and YYDKDF (reference sequence). The CDR3 spans 17 residues. CDR3 nucleotide sequence: TGTGCCACCAGCGGCTGGGGGGCGGGGGGGCCGTCAGATACGCAGTATTTT. Translated: CATSGWGAGGPSDTQYF.

The genes are TRBV7-9 and TRBJ2-5, with 11 bases that match TRBD1. V was pared by 3 bases and J by 2 bases, with 2 bases of the junction left unmatched. The CDR3 sequence is 15 residues long. Germline V CDR1 and CDR2: SEHNR, FQNEAQ (reference sequence). The CDR3 nucleotides read TGTGCCAGCAGCTTGGGACAGGGGGATCAAGAGACCCAGTACTTC. Protein: CASSLGQGDQETQYF. Together with reference TRBV7-9 and TRBJ2-5, the CDR3 gives the full variable domain: DTGVSQNPRHKITKRGQNVTFRCDPISEHNRLYWYRQTLGQGPEFLTYFQNEAQLEKSRLLSDRFSAERPKGSFSTLEIQRTEQGDSAMYLCASSLGQGDQETQYFGPGTRLLVL.

The genes are TRBV3-1 and TRBJ2-7; tentative D call: TRBD2 (6 bases). The CDR3 is made up of 19 amino acids. Germline V CDR1 and CDR2: LGHDT, YNNKEL (reference sequence). V was pared by 3 bases and J by 2 bases, with 26 bases between. The DNA of the CDR3 is TGTGCCAGCAGCCACCTCCCCCTTTTCTCGCGGGGCTTTCCCTACGAGCAGTACTTC. Its translation is CASSHLPLFSRGFPYEQYF.

V is TRBV10-2 and J is TRBJ1-5; D is perhaps TRBD1 (5 bases). CDR3 length: 13 amino acids. Per germline, CDR1 WSHSY and CDR2 SAAADI. Trimming shortened V by 6 bases and J by 4 bases, and 10 bases separated the two germline ends. As DNA, the CDR3 is TGCGCCAGCAGCGGGGGACGAAATCAGCCCCAGCATTTT. It encodes CASSGGRNQPQHF.

This chain links TRBV18 with TRBJ1-6; D call uncertain. CDR3 size: 12 residues. Germline CDR1 and CDR2: KGHSH and LQKENI. Trimming pared 3 bases from V and 7 bases from J, leaving 4 bases between. For the CDR3, the DNA is TGTGCCAGCTCACCGGGAAATTCACCCCTCCACTTT. Translating it yields CASSPGNSPLHF. Supplemented by reference TRBV18 and TRBJ1-6, the full variable domain reads NAGVMQNPRHLVRRRGQEARLRCSPMKGHSHVYWYRQLPEEGLKFMVYLQKENIIDESGMPKERFSAEFPKEGPSILRIQQVVRGDSAAYFCASSPGNSPLHFGNGTRLTVT.

This clonotype was seen a few times. The chain has TRBV29-1 and TRBJ2-7; 11 nucleotides line up with TRBD1. Germline CDR1 and CDR2: SQVTM and ANQGSEA. This CDR3 has 14 residues. J was trimmed by 0 bases and V by 6 bases; bases with no gene match: 4. CDR3 nucleotides: TGCAGCGTCGGGGGACAGGGGGACTCCTACGAGCAGTACTTC. Protein product: CSVGGQGDSYEQYF.

The V and J genes are TRBV6-2 or TRBV6-3 and TRBJ1-2; TRBD1 matches 8 bases. CDR3 length: 15 residues. V dropped 6 bases and J dropped 8; count of bases not matched to a gene: 14. The germline gives CDR1 MNHEY, CDR2 SVGEGT. CDR3 nucleotides: TGTGCCAGCAGACGACTATTTTCCGGGACAGGCGGCTACACCTTC. Translation: CASRRLFSGTGGYTF.

This chain connects TRBV21-1 to TRBJ2-7; whether TRBD1, the table's D call, matches the DNA was not checked. TRBV21-1 represents a pseudogene. This CDR3 comprises 16 residues. The CDR3 is CASRNVGQRSSYEQYF. DNA for the CDR3: TGTGCCAGCAGGAACGTTGGACAGCGAAGCTCCTACGAGCAGTACTTC.

This chain connects TRBV6-5 to TRBJ1-5; D is unresolved. V lost 0 bases to trimming and J lost 3 bases, with 6 bases between them. CDR1 MNHEY and CDR2 SVGAGI come from the germline V gene. The CDR3 totals 14 residues. The CDR3 region has the DNA TGTGCCAGCAGTTACTCGTCAGACAATCAGCCCCAGCATTTT. It yields the protein CASSYSSDNQPQHF.

The V and J genes are TRBV27 and TRBJ1-6; D unresolved. The germline gives CDR1 MNHEY, CDR2 SMNVEV (reference sequence). Trimming pared 0 bases from V and 4 bases from J, leaving 10 bases between. CDR3 length: 16 amino acids. Here the CDR3 DNA reads TGTGCCAGCAGTTTATCGGGGTGGGCGTATAATTCACCCCTCCACTTT. It yields the protein CASSLSGWAYNSPLHF.

V is TRBV12-3 or TRBV12-4 and J is TRBJ2-7, with 7 bases that match TRBD1. With V trimmed by 6 bases and J by 3 bases, 2 bases remained unmatched. The CDR3 is made up of 12 amino acids. The CDR3 nucleotides are TGTGCCAGCAGCTCAGGGGGCTACGAGCAGTACTTC. This gives the protein CASSSGGYEQYF.

This chain joins TRBV12-3 or TRBV12-4 and TRBJ2-3; unclear D gene. The V end was cut by 10 bases, the J end by 2 bases, with 22 bases between. The CDR3 covers 16 residues. The CDR3: CATGVGDFWHTDTQYF. DNA of the CDR3: TGTGCCACCGGCGTAGGAGACTTCTGGCACACAGATACGCAGTATTTT.

In this sample, this clonotype turned up a few times. This sequence joins TRBV6-1 and TRBJ2-7; D unclear. V was pared by 4 bases and J by 6 bases, with 13 bases between. CDR3 length: 13 amino acids. CDR1 and CDR2 from the germline V gene are MNHNS and SASEGT. The chain's CDR3 is CASSGTVEGEQYF. The CDR3 nucleotides are TGTGCCAGCAGTGGGACGGTGGAAGGCGAGCAGTACTTC.